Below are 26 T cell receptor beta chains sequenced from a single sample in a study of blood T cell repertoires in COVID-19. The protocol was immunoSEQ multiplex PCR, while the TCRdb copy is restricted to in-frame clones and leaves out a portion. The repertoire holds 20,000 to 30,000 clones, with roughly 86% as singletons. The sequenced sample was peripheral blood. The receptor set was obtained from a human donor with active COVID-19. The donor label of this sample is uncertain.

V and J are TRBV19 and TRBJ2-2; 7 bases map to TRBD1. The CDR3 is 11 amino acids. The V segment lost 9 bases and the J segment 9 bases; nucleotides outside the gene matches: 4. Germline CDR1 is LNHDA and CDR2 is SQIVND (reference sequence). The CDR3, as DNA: TGTGCCAGCAGGACAGGTCGGGAGCTGTTTTTT. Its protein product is CASRTGRELFF.

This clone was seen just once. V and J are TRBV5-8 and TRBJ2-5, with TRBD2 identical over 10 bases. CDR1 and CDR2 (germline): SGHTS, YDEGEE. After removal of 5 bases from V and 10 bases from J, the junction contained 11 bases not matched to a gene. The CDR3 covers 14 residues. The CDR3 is CASRPLAGAGDQYF. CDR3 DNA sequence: TGTGCCAGCAGGCCCCTAGCGGGGGCAGGTGACCAGTACTTC.

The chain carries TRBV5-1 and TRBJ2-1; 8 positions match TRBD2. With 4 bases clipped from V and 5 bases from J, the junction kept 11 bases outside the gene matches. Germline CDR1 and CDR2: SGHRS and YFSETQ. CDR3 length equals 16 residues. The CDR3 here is CASSPGGSLINNEQFF. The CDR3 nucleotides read TGCGCCAGCAGCCCGGGGGGGTCCCTTATCAACAATGAGCAGTTCTTC.

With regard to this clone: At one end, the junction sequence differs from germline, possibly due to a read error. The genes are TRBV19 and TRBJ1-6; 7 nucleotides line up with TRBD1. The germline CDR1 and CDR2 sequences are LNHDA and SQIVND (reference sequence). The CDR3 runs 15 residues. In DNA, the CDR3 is TGTGCCAGTAGTTCCCAGACAGGGTATACTTCACCCCTCCACTTT. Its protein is CASSSQTGYTSPLHF.

CDR3: CASSQGGLAGNRIHEQYF. DNA for the CDR3: TGTGCCAGCAGCCAAGGGGGACTAGCGGGGAACAGGATCCACGAGCAGTACTTC. The genes are TRBV3-1 (or the pseudogene TRBV3-2) and TRBJ2-7; 13 nucleotides align to TRBD2. Per germline, CDR1 LGHDT and CDR2 YNNKEL (reference sequence). The CDR3 totals 18 residues. J gave up 5 bases and V 1 base, and 11 bases lay outside the gene matches.

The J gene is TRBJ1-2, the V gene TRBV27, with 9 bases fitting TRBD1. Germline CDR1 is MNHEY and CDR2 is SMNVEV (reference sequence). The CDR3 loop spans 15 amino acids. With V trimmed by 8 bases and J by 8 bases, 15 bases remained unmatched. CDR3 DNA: TGTGCCAGCCTTTTGACAACAGGGGGCGCAGGCGGCTACACCTTC. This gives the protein CASLLTTGGAGGYTF.

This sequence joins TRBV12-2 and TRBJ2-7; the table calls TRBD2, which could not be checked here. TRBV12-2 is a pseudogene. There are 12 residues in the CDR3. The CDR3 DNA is TGTGCAAGTCGCTTAAGGGGCTACAGGGAGGGTTTC. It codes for CASRLRGYREGF.

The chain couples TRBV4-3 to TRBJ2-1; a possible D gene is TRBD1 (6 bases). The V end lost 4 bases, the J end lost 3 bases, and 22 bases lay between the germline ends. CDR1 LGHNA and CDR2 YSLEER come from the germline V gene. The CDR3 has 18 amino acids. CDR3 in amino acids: CASSLRSPLDSLYNEQFF. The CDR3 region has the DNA TGCGCCAGCAGCCTACGTTCTCCTTTGGACAGTCTCTACAATGAGCAGTTCTTC.

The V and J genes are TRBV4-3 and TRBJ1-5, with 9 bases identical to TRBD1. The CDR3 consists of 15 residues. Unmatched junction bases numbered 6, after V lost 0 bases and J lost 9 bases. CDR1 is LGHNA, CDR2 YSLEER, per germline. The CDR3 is CASSQDGTGKAPQHF. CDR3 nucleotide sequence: TGCGCCAGCAGCCAAGACGGGACAGGGAAAGCGCCCCAGCATTTT.

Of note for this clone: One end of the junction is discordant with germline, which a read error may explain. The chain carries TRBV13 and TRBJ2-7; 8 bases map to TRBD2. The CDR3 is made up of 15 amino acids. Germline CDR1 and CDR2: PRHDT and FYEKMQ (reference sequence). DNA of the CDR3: TGTGCCAGCAGCCTGACGGCGGGAGGCTCCTCCGAGCAGTACTTC. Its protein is CASSLTAGGSSEQYF.

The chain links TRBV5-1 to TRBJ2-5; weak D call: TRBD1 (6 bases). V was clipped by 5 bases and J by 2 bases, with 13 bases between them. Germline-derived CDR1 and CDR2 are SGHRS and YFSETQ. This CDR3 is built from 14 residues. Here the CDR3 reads CASSTGHSQETQYF. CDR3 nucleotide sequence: TGCGCCAGCAGTACGGGACATTCACAAGAGACCCAGTACTTC.

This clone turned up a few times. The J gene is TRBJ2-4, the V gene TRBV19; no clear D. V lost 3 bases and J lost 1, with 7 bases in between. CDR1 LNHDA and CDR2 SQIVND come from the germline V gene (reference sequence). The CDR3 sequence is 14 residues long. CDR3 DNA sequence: TGTGCCAGTAGTATGGCAGCGGCCAAAAACATTCAGTACTTC. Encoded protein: CASSMAAAKNIQYF.

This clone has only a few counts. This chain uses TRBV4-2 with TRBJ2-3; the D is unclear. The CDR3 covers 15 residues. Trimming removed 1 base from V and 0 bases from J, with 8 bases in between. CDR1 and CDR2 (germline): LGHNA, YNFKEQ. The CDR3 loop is CASSQGQISTDTQYF. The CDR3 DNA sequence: TGTGCCAGCAGCCAAGGGCAGATTAGCACAGATACGCAGTATTTT.

CDR3 sequence: CASSTGAGGPTDTQYF. The CDR3 nucleotides read TGCGCCAGCAGCACCGGAGCGGGGGGCCCCACAGATACGCAGTATTTT. This chain uses TRBV5-1 with TRBJ2-3; 9 nucleotides agree with TRBD2. The CDR3 has 16 amino acids. Germline lookup yields CDR1 SGHRS and CDR2 YFSETQ. The ends lost 4 bases at V and 2 bases at J; junction bases unmatched: 8.

CDR3 sequence reads: CASSLGQGAVGGSFDTQYF. CDR3 in DNA: TGTGCCAGCAGTTTAGGGCAGGGGGCTGTAGGCGGGAGCTTCGATACGCAGTATTTT. The chain employs TRBV28 and TRBJ2-3, with D perhaps TRBD1 (8 bases). Germline-derived CDR1 and CDR2 are MDHEN and SYDVKM. V dropped 2 bases and J dropped 6 bases, with 27 bases sitting between them. This CDR3 contains 19 residues.

The CDR3 nucleotides are TGTGCCAGCAGCTTGGCCGGGGGGGAATACGAGCAGTACTTC. Translation: CASSLAGGEYEQYF. This rearrangement joins TRBV5-6 to TRBJ2-7; 8 positions agree with TRBD2. V shed 0 bases, J shed 4 bases, and the junction held 3 bases outside the gene matches. This CDR3 spans 14 amino acids. Germline assignment: CDR1 SGHDT and CDR2 YYEEEE.

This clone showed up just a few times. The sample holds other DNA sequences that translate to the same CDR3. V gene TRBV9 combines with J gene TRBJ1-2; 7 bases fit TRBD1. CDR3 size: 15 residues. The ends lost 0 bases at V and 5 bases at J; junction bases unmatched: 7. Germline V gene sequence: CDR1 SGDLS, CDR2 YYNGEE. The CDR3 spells CASSVEAGGWYGYTF. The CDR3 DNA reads TGTGCCAGCAGCGTAGAGGCAGGGGGTTGGTATGGCTACACCTTC.

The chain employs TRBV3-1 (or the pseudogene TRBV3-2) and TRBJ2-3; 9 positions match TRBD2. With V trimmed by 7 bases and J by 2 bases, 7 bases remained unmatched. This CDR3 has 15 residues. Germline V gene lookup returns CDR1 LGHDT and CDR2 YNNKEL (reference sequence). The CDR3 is CASKLAGGFTDTQYF. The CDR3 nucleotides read TGTGCCAGCAAACTAGCGGGCGGGTTCACAGATACGCAGTATTTT.

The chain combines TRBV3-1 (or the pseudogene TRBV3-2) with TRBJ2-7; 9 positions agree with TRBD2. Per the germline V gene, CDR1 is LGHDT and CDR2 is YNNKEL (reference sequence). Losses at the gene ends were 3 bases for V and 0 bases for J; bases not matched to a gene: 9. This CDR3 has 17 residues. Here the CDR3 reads CASSQARLAVISYEQYF. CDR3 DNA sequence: TGTGCCAGCAGCCAGGCCCGACTAGCGGTTATCTCCTACGAGCAGTACTTC.

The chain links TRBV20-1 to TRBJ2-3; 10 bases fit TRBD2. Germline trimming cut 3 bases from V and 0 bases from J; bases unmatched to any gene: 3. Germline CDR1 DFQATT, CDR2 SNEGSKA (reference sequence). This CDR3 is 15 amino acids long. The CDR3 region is CSASRTSGSTDTQYF. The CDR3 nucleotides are TGCAGTGCTAGTAGGACTAGCGGCAGCACAGATACGCAGTATTTT.

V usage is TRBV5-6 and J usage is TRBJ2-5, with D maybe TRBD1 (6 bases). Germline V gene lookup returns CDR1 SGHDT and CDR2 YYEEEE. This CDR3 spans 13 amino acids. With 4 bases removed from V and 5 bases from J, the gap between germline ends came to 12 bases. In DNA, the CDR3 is TGTGCCAGCAGCCAACAGGGAGCGGAGACCCAGTACTTC. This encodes CASSQQGAETQYF.

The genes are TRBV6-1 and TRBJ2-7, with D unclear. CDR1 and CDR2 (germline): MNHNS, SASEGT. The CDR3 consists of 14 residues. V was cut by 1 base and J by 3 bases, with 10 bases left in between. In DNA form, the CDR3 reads TGTGCCAGCAGTGAAGGAGGCCGGAGCTACGAGCAGTACTTC. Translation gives CASSEGGRSYEQYF.

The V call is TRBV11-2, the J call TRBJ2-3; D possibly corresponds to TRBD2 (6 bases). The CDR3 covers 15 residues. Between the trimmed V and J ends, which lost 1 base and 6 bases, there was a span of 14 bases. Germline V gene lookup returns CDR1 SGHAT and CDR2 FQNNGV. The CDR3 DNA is TGTGCCAGCAGCTTAGCAGGGACTGGGAGGGATACGCAGTATTTT. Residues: CASSLAGTGRDTQYF.

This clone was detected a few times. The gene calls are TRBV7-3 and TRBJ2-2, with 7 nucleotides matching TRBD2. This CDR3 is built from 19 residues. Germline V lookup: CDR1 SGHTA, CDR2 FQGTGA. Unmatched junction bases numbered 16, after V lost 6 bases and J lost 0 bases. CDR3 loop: CASSSITAGDSSNTGELFF. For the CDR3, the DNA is TGTGCCAGCAGTTCAATCACCGCGGGAGATTCTTCGAACACCGGGGAGCTGTTTTTT.

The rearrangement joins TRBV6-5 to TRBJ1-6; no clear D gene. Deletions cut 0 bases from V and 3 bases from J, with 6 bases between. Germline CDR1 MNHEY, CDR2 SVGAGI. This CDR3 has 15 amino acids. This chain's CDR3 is CASSYSTFYNSPLHF. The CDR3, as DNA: TGTGCCAGCAGTTACTCCACTTTCTATAATTCACCCCTCCACTTT.

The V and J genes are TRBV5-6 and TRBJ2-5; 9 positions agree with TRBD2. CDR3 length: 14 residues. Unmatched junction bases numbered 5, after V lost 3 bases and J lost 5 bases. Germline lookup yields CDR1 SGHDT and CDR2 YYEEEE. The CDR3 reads CASSSGLAAETQYF. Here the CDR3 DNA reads TGTGCCAGCAGCTCGGGACTAGCAGCGGAGACCCAGTACTTC.